Each of the 15 T cell receptor beta chains below was sequenced from the same sample in a study of read filtering for tumor transcriptome and immune sequencing. Molecular barcoded adaptors covering alpha/delta and beta/gamma chains were used on approximately 400 ng RNA. TCRdb used MiXCR to reprocess the reads, holding one entry per CDR3 protein. Among 460 or so distinct CDR3 sequences listed, 80% were seen once. The sample consisted of a population of CD138-negative cells sorted from bone marrow. Every receptor here comes from a donor over 35 with multiple myeloma. This table probably holds off-target reads from a library built for another chain.

The genes are TRBV27 and TRBJ2-7, with D uncertain. The V end lost 5 bases, the J end lost 3 bases, and 11 bases lay between the germline ends. Germline assignment: CDR1 MNHEY and CDR2 SMNVEV (reference sequence). There are 13 residues in the CDR3. The CDR3 here is CASSPGSIYEQYF. CDR3 sequence (DNA): TGTGCCAGCAGTCCCGGGTCCATCTACGAGCAGTACTTC.

The table lists this clonotype with a count of one. This chain links TRBV7-6 with TRBJ2-1; D gene uncertain. Trimming removed 0 bases from V and 0 bases from J, with 12 bases in between. This CDR3 is built from 17 residues. Germline CDR1 reads SGHVS; CDR2 reads FNYEAQ. CDR3 DNA sequence: TGTGCCAGCAGCTTAGCGAGGCCTACCAGCTCCTACAATGAGCAGTTCTTC. Translating gives CASSLARPTSSYNEQFF.

The V gene is TRBV12-3 or TRBV12-4, the J gene TRBJ2-7, with D maybe TRBD1 (6 bases). This CDR3 is built from 16 residues. The V end lost 5 bases, the J end lost 0 bases, and 17 bases lay between the germline ends. As DNA, the CDR3 is TGTGCCAGCAGTAAACCTTCGGGACACCGCTCCTACGAGCAGTACTTC. Residues: CASSKPSGHRSYEQYF.

The chain joins TRBV7-2 to TRBJ1-1, with D possibly being TRBD1 (5 bases). The CDR3 is made up of 14 amino acids. Between the trimmed V and J ends, which lost 2 bases and 5 bases, there was a span of 12 bases. The germline CDR1 and CDR2 sequences are SGHTA and FQGNSA. CDR3 amino acids: CASSLLWEGTEAFF. The CDR3 DNA reads as TGTGCCAGCAGCTTATTGTGGGAGGGGACTGAAGCTTTCTTT.

Within the sample, this clonotype is hyperexpanded. V is TRBV5-1 and J is TRBJ2-1; the match to TRBD1 covers 10 bases. V lost 4 bases, J lost 1 base, and 2 bases stayed unmatched. The germline V gene encodes CDR1 SGHRS and CDR2 YFSETQ. The CDR3 loop spans 15 amino acids. The CDR3 nucleotides read TGCGCCAGCAGCCGGGGACAGGGGTCCTACAATGAGCAGTTCTTC. This gives the protein CASSRGQGSYNEQFF.

With regard to this clonotype: One end of the junction does not line up with germline, which may come from a read error. The J gene is TRBJ2-1, the V gene TRBV7-7, with 8 bases lining up with TRBD2. Germline loops: CDR1 SSHAT, CDR2 FNYEAQ (reference sequence). This CDR3 comprises 15 residues. The CDR3 loop reads CASSPMIGTRGEQFF. The CDR3 nucleotides read TGTGCTAGCAGTCCGATGATCGGGACTAGGGGTGAGCAGTTCTTC.

This sequence joins TRBV7-3 and TRBJ2-7; D is possibly TRBD2 (5 bases). Germline V gene lookup returns CDR1 SGHTA and CDR2 FQGTGA. Trimming stripped 5 bases from V and 3 bases from J, with 17 bases between. The CDR3 extends over 15 amino acids. CDR3 in amino acids: CASSPNAGPGYEQYF. CDR3 bases: TGTGCCAGCAGCCCTAACGCGGGTCCGGGCTACGAGCAGTACTTC.

This chain links TRBV20-1 with TRBJ2-5; 8 bases map to TRBD2. The CDR3 has 15 amino acids. V dropped 5 bases and J dropped 2; count of bases not matched to a gene: 10. Germline V gene sequence: CDR1 DFQATT, CDR2 SNEGSKA (reference sequence). The CDR3 nucleotides are TGCAGTGCTGCGGGGGATAGCGGGACTCAAGAGACCCAGTACTTC. Translated, it gives CSAAGDSGTQETQYF.

This chain joins TRBV29-1 and TRBJ2-1; TRBD1 is a possible D gene (6 bases). From germline, CDR1 is SQVTM and CDR2 ANQGSEA. The length of the CDR3 is 13 residues. V shed 2 bases and J shed 9 bases, with 14 bases lying between them. For the CDR3, the DNA is TGCAGCGTTGAACTGGGTGGCAGGGGTGAGCAGTTCTTC. Translation gives CSVELGGRGEQFF.

The chain combines TRBV29-1 with TRBJ1-1, with unresolved D. V gave up 5 bases and J gave up 4 bases, with 8 bases separating them. There are 11 residues in the CDR3. From germline, CDR1 is SQVTM and CDR2 ANQGSEA. The CDR3 spells CSVSWVTEAFF. CDR3 DNA: TGCAGCGTTTCCTGGGTCACTGAAGCTTTCTTT.

The chain links TRBV3-1 to TRBJ1-2; D unresolved. The V and J ends lost 0 bases and 3 bases respectively, with 5 bases between them. The CDR3 is 13 residues long. Germline V gene sequence: CDR1 LGHDT, CDR2 YNNKEL (reference sequence). CDR3 amino acids: CASSQDRHYGYTF. The CDR3 nucleotides are TGTGCCAGCAGCCAAGACAGGCACTATGGCTACACCTTC.

The J gene is TRBJ1-1, the V gene TRBV20-1, with unresolved D. This CDR3 comprises 13 residues. The V gene lost 0 bases and the J gene lost 8 bases, with 13 bases spanning the gap. Germline values: CDR1 DFQATT, CDR2 SNEGSKA (reference sequence). The CDR3 region is CSARDLMRQEAFF. The CDR3 DNA reads TGCAGTGCTAGAGATCTTATGAGACAAGAAGCTTTCTTT.

V usage is TRBV10-2 and J usage is TRBJ2-2, with 10 bases lining up with TRBD2. The germline CDR1 and CDR2 sequences are WSHSY and SAAADI. The CDR3 contains 16 residues. Germline trimming cut 6 bases from V and 0 bases from J; bases unmatched to any gene: 4. CDR3: CASRVAGGANTGELFF. The CDR3 nucleotides are TGCGCCAGCAGGGTAGCGGGAGGAGCGAACACCGGGGAGCTGTTTTTT.

CDR3: CASSLGQPKAFF. CDR3 in DNA: TGTGCCAGCAGCCTAGGACAGCCGAAAGCTTTCTTT. The V and J genes are TRBV7-9 and TRBJ1-1; D might be TRBD1 (6 bases). V lost 5 bases and J lost 9, with 13 bases in between. The germline gives CDR1 SEHNR, CDR2 FQNEAQ (reference sequence). The CDR3 is made up of 12 amino acids.

The genes are TRBV7-9 and TRBJ2-1, with 7 bases fitting TRBD2. This CDR3 is built from 14 residues. The V segment lost 1 base and the J segment 7 bases; nucleotides outside the gene matches: 4. Looked up from germline, CDR1 is SEHNR and CDR2 is FQNEAQ (reference sequence). The CDR3 region is CASSLGQGGNEQFF. In DNA form, the CDR3 reads TGTGCCAGCAGCTTAGGGCAGGGAGGGAATGAGCAGTTCTTC.